Given below is one T cell receptor (beta chain) in context. The data stem from a study of blood T cell repertoires in COVID-19. Study-level background: Whether acute or convalescent, the COVID-19 samples came from the United States, Italy and Spain. From T cells, B-cell-depleted T cells, or PBMCs came the material, which was cDNA or gDNA.

Original methodology: Reference gene primers were amplified, and this amplification served to estimate nucleated cell counts. Produced via immunoSEQ multiplex PCR; TCRdb's table is partial and in-frame only. V, J and clone size were drawn from that table, and D and trimming were deduced from the DNA. Among some 170,000 clones listed, more than 60% were seen once. The material sequenced was peripheral blood. This TCR came from a man aged 60 to 69 with acute or convalescent COVID-19.

This CDR3 reads CAWSDGTGNNEQFF. Written as DNA, the CDR3 is TGTGCCTGGAGCGACGGGACAGGGAACAATGAGCAGTTCTTC. This chain connects TRBV30 to TRBJ2-1; 9 bases are shared with TRBD1. Germline CDR1 GTSNPN, CDR2 SVGIG (reference sequence). With V trimmed by 3 bases and J by 5 bases, 5 bases remained unmatched. The CDR3 is made up of 14 amino acids. Together with reference TRBV30 and TRBJ2-1, the CDR3 gives the full variable domain: SQTIHQWPATLVQPVGSPLSLECTVEGTSNPNLYWYRQAAGRGLQLLFYSVGIGQISSEVPQNLSASRPQDRQFILSSKKLLLSDSGFYLCAWSDGTGNNEQFFGPGTRLTVL.